This T cell receptor beta chain emerged from a study of STAT5B mutations in CD4+ large granular lymphocyte leukemia. The CDR3 covers 13 residues. Germline V CDR1 and CDR2: WSHSY, SAAADI. The V end was cut by 5 bases, the J end by 2 bases, with 9 bases between. Profiling relied on immunoSEQ multiplex PCR, and the TCRdb table lists in-frame clones only, not all of them. The repertoire holds 30,000 or so clones, with approximately 80% as singletons. The source of this sequence is a human donor in good health. The chain uses TRBV10-2 and TRBJ1-2; D might be TRBD1 (5 bases). The sequenced sample was CD4+ T cells from blood buffy coats. The CDR3 nucleotides are TGCGCCAGCAGTCCTCGGGGGAACTATGGCTACACCTTC. Protein product: CASSPRGNYGYTF.